This T cell receptor beta chain was identified in a study of high-grade serous ovarian cancer treatment subgroups. Tumor tissue was taken before any definitive surgery or chemotherapy was given. TCRdb's copy holds only in-frame clones and misses some; the assay was immunoSEQ multiplex PCR. This sample has 2,000 to 3,000 clones, with over 60% found just once. Looked up from germline, CDR1 is MDHEN and CDR2 is SYDVKM. This CDR3 spans 12 amino acids. The sample was tumor tissue. This TCR was recovered from a human donor with high-grade serous ovarian cancer. The chain carries TRBV28 and TRBJ2-5, with D possibly TRBD1 on 6 matching bases. The J call is in doubt because the DNA end fits TRBJ2-7 better. The CDR3 sequence is CASSRTAYEQYF. Written as DNA, the CDR3 is TGTGCCAGCAGTCGGACAGCCTACGAGCAGTACTTC.